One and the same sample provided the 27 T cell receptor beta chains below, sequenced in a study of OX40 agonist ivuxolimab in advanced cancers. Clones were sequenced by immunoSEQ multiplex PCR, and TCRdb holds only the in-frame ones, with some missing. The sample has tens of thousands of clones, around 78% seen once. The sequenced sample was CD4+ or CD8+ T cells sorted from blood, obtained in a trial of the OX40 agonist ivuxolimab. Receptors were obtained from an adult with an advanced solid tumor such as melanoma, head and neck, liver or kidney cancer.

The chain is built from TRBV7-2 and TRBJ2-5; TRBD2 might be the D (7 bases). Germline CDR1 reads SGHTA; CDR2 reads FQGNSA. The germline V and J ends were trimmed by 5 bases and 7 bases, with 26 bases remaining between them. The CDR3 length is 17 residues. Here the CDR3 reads CASSNPRRLAGEGTQYF. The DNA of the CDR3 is TGTGCCAGCAGCAACCCTCGCCGACTAGCAGGGGAGGGGACCCAGTACTTC.

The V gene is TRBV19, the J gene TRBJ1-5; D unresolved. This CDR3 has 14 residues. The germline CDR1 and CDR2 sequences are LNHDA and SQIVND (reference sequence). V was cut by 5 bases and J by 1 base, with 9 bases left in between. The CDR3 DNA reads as TGTGCCAGTAGTGTACTGGTGAGCAATCAGCCCCAGCATTTT. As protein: CASSVLVSNQPQHF.

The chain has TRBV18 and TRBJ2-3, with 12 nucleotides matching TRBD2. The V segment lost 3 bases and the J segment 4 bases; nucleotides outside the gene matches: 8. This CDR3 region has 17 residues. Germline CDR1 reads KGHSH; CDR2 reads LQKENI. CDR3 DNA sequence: TGTGCCAGCTCACCCTGGACTAGCGGGATGGGCGCAGATACGCAGTATTTT. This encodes CASSPWTSGMGADTQYF.

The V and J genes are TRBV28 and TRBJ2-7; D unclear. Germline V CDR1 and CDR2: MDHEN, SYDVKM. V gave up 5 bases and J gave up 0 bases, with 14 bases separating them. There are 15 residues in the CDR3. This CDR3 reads CASSRPFHSSYEQYF. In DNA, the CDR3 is TGTGCCAGCAGTCGCCCTTTCCATAGCTCCTACGAGCAGTACTTC.

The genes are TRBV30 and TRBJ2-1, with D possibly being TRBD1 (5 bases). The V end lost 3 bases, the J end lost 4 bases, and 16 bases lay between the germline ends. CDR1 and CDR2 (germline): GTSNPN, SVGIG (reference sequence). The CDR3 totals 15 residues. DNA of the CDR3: TGTGCCTGGAGCCCCCCGAGGACACGATACAATGAGCAGTTCTTC. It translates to CAWSPPRTRYNEQFF.

CDR3 nucleotide sequence: TGCGCCAGCAGCCAAGATCCACCGGGGCCTGGAAACACCATATATTTT. Its protein is CASSQDPPGPGNTIYF. The chain couples TRBV4-3 to TRBJ1-3, with D possibly matching TRBD1 (5 bases). The V end lost 0 bases, the J end lost 2 bases, and 11 bases lay between the germline ends. CDR1 LGHNA and CDR2 YSLEER come from the germline V gene. The CDR3 covers 16 residues.

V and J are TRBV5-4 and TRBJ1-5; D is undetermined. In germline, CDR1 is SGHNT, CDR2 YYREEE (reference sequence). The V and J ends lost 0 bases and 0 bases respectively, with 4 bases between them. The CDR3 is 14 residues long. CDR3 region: CASSLGGSNQPQHF. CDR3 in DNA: TGTGCCAGCAGCTTGGGAGGTAGCAATCAGCCCCAGCATTTT.

DNA of the CDR3: TGTGCCAGCAGCCAAGTTTTTTTTGGAGAGGTTATGGACAGGGTTTTCGATGAGCAGTTCTTC. Its protein is CASSQVFFGEVMDRVFDEQFF. The V call is TRBV4-2, the J call TRBJ2-1; TRBD1 agrees at 8 bases. The CDR3 length is 21 residues. Germline V gene sequence: CDR1 LGHNA, CDR2 YNFKEQ. V lost 1 base, J lost 8 bases, and 25 bases stayed unmatched.

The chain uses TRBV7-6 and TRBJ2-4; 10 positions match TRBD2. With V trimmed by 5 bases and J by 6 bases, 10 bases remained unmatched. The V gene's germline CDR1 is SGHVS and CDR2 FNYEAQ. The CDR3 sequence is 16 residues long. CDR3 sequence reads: CASSHGLADPLNIQYF. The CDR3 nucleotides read TGTGCCAGCAGCCACGGACTAGCGGACCCCCTAAACATTCAGTACTTC. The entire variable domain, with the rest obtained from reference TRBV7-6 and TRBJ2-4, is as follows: GAGVSQSPRYKVTKRGQDVALRCDPISGHVSLYWYRQALGQGPEFLTYFNYEAQQDKSGLPNDRFSAERPEGSISTLTIQRTEQRDSAMYRCASSHGLADPLNIQYFGAGTRLSVL.

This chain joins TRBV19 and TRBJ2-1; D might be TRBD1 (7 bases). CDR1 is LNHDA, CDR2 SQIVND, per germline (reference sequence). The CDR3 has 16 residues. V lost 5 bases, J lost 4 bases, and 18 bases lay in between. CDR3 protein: CASSYDREVAYNEQFF. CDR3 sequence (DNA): TGTGCCAGTAGTTACGACAGGGAGGTCGCGTACAATGAGCAGTTCTTC.

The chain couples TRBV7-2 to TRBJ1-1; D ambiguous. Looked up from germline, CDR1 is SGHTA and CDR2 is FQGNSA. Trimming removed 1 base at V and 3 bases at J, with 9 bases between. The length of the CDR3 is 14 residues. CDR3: CASSLGLGYTEAFF. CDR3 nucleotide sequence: TGTGCCAGCAGCTTAGGGTTAGGGTACACTGAAGCTTTCTTT.

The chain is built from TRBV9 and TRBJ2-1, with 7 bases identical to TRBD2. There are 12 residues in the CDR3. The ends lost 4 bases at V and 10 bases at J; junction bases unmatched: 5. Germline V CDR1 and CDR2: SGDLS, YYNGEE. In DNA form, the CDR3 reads TGTGCCAGCAGCCCGGGGGGTGAGGAGCAGTTCTTC. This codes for CASSPGGEEQFF.

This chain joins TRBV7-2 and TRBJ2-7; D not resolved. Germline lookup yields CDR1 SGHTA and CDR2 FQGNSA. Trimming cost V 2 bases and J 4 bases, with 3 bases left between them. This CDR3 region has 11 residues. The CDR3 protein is CASSLLYEQYF. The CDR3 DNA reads TGTGCCAGCAGCTTACTTTACGAGCAGTACTTC.

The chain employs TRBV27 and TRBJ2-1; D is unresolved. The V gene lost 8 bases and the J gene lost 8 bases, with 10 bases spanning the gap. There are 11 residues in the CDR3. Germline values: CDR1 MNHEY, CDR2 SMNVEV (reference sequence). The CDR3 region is CASREMDEQFF. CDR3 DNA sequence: TGTGCCAGCCGAGAGATGGATGAGCAGTTCTTC.

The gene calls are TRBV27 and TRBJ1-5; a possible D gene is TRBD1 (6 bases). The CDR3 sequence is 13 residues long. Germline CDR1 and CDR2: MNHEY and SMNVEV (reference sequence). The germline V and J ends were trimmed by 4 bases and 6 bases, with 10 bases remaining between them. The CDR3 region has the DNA TGTGCCAGCAGTTCGAGGGGGGTTCAGCCCCAGCATTTT. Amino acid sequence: CASSSRGVQPQHF.

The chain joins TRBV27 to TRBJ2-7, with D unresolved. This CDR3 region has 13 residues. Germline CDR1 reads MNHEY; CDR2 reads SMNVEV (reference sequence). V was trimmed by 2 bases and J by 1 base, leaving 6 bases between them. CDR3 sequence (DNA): TGTGCCAGCAGTTTAGGCCAGTCCTACGAGCAGTACTTC. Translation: CASSLGQSYEQYF.

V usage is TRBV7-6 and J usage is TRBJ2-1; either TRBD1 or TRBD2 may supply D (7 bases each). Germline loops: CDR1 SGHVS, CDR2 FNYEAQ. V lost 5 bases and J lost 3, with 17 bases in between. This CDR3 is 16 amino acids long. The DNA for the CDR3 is TGTGCCAGCAGCCCCCAGGGGGGGGGCGGCTACAATGAGCAGTTCTTC. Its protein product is CASSPQGGGGYNEQFF.

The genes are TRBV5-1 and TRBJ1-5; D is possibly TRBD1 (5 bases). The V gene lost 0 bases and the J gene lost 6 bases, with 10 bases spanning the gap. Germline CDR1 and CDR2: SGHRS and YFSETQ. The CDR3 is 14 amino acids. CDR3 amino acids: CASSLGGEGQPQHF. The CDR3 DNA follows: TGCGCCAGCAGCTTGGGAGGGGAGGGTCAGCCCCAGCATTTT.

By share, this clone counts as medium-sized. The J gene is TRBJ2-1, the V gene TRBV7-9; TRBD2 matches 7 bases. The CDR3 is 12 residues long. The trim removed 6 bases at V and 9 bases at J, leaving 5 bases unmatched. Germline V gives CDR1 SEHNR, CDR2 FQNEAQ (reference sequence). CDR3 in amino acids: CASRGGRIEQFF. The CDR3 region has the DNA TGTGCCAGCAGGGGGGGGAGAATTGAGCAGTTCTTC.

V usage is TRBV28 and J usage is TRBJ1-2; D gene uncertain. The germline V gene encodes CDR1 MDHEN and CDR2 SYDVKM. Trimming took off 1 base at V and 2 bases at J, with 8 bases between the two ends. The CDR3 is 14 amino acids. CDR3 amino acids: CASSLSRQNYGYTF. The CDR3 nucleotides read TGTGCCAGCAGTTTATCTCGGCAGAACTATGGCTACACCTTC.

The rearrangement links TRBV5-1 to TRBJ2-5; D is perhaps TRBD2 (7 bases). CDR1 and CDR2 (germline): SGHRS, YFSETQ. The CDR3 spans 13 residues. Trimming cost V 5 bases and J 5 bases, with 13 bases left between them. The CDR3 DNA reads TGCGCCAGCAGTTCGGAGGGGGGGGAGACCCAGTACTTC. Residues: CASSSEGGETQYF. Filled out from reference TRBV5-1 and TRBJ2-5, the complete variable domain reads KAGVTQTPRYLIKTRGQQVTLSCSPISGHRSVSWYQQTPGQGLQFLFEYFSETQRNKGNFPGRFSGRQFSNSRSEMNVSTLELGDSALYLCASSSEGGETQYFGPGTRLLVL.

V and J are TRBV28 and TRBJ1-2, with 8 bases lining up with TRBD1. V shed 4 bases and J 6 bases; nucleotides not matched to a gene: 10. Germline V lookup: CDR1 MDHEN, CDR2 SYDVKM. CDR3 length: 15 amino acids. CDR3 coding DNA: TGTGCCAGCAGTTACCCTGGACAGGGACGGAATGGCTACACCTTC. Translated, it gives CASSYPGQGRNGYTF.

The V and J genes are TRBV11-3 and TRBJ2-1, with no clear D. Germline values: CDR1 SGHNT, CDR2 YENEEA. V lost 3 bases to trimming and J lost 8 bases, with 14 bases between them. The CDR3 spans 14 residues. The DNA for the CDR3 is TGTGCCAGCAGCTTGACCGAAGCTATGGATGAGCAGTTCTTC. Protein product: CASSLTEAMDEQFF.

This CDR3 reads CASSIDGDYGYTF. CDR3 nucleotide sequence: TGTGCCAGTAGTATCGACGGAGACTATGGCTACACCTTC. V is TRBV19 and J is TRBJ1-2, with D unclear. V lost 3 bases and J 3 bases, leaving 8 bases between the germline ends. The CDR3 runs to 13 residues. Germline V CDR1 and CDR2: LNHDA, SQIVND (reference sequence).

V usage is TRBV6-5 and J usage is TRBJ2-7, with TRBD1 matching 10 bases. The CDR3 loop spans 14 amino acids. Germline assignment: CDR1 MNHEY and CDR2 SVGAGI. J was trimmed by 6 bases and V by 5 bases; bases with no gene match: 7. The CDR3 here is CASSMDRGSGEQYF. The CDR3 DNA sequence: TGTGCCAGCAGTATGGACAGGGGGTCGGGCGAGCAGTACTTC.

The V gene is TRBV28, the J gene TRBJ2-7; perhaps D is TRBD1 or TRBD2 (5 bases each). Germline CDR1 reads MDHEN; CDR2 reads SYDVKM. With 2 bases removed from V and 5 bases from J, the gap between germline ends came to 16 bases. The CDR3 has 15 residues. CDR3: CASSLRGHGAHEQYF. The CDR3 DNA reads TGTGCCAGCAGTTTACGAGGTCACGGGGCTCACGAGCAGTACTTC.

The CDR3 is CASSQLDSPTGYTF. The CDR3 nucleotides are TGCGCCAGCAGCCAACTAGACAGCCCAACCGGCTACACCTTC. The chain couples TRBV5-1 to TRBJ1-2, with D perhaps matching TRBD1 (5 bases). Trimming removed 4 bases at V and 8 bases at J, with 18 bases between. There are 14 residues in the CDR3. Germline values: CDR1 SGHRS, CDR2 YFSETQ.